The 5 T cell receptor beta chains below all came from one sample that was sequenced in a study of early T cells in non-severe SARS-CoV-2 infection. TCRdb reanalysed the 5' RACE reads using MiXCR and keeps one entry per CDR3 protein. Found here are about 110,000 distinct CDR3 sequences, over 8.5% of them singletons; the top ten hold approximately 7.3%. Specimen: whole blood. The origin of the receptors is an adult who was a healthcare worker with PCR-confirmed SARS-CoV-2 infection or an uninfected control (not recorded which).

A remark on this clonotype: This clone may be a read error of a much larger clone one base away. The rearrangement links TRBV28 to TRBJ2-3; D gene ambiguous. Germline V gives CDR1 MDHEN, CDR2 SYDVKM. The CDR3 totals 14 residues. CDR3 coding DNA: TGTACCAGCAGTTTTAGGTCTAGCACAGATACGCAGTATTTT. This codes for CTSSFRSSTDTQYF. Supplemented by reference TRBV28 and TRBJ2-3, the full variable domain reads DVKVTQSSRYLVKRTGEKVFLECVQDMDHENMFWYRQDPGLGLRLIYFSYDVKMKEKGDIPEGYSVSREKKERFSLILESASTNQTSMYLCTSSFRSSTDTQYFGPGTRLTVL.

The CDR3 sequence is CASSVVARDTQYF. As DNA, the CDR3 is TGTGCCAGCAGCGTAGTGGCTCGGGATACGCAGTATTTT. This sequence joins TRBV9 and TRBJ2-3; no firm D call. This CDR3 region has 13 residues. V lost 0 bases and J lost 6, with 8 bases in between. The germline gives CDR1 SGDLS, CDR2 YYNGEE.

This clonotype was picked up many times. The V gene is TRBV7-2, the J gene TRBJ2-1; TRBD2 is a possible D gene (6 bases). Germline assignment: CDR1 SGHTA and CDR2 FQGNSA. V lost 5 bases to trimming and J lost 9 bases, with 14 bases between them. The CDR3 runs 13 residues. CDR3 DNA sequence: TGTGCCAGCAGCGTTACTAGCTCGGCTGAGCAGTTCTTC. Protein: CASSVTSSAEQFF.

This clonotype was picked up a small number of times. In DNA form, the CDR3 reads TGTGCCAGCAGTCGACAGGGACTTTATGGCTACACCTTC. Translated, it gives CASSRQGLYGYTF. This sequence joins TRBV6-5 and TRBJ1-2; TRBD1 aligns across 7 bases. V gave up 5 bases and J gave up 5 bases; unmatched junction bases: 5. The CDR3 is 13 residues long. Looked up from germline, CDR1 is MNHEY and CDR2 is SVGAGI.

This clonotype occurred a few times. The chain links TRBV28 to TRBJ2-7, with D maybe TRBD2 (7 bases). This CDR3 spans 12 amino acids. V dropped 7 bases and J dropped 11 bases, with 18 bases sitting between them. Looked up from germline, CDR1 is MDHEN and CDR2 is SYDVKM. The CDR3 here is CASTEGGAGEYF. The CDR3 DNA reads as TGTGCCAGCACCGAAGGGGGGGCTGGGGAGTACTTC.